Here is one T cell receptor beta chain with its context. Its antigen is currently not known. Base quality data are lacking; no much larger clone is found one base away. Each collaborating institution followed its own protocols to collect whole blood in K2EDTA tubes. For TCRbeta analysis, collaborator samples were shipped as frozen whole blood, as isolated PBMCs, or as DNA extracted from either sample type. The sample originates from a study of blood T cell repertoires in COVID-19 (TCRdb year 2020). Regarding the complete study: The collaborator samples originated in the United States, Italy and Spain and spanned the acute and convalescent phases of COVID-19. The samples were drawn from two sources: the first 160 participants of the ongoing ImmuneRACE study, and 1,200 or so subjects contributed by 6 global collaborators. Deeply sampled blood TCRbeta repertoires from subjects exposed to, actively infected with, or recovered from COVID-19 were included in the dataset. Where available, HLA class I and class II types were obtained from metadata supplied by the sample provider rather than from assay-based typing. The material from the prospective study consisted of cDNA or gDNA derived from T cells, B-cell-depleted T cells, or PBMCs. Nearly every sample came with metadata listing a de-identified subject ID, COVID-19 status, age in years and sex. A freely available public database, intended as a resource for researchers studying the immune response to SARS-CoV-2, is where the repertoires were released.

On the study overall, not on this receptor specifically: The quantity of clinical and demographic metadata differed by source and by participant and was supplied without curation.

TCRbeta CDR3 regions were amplified from genomic DNA using the immunoSEQ Assay, a bias-controlled multiplex PCR. From the authors' description of their analysis: The number of nucleated cells in each sample was estimated from the amplification of reference gene primers within the assay. Sequence reads were collapsed and filtered to measure the absolute abundance of every unique TCRbeta CDR3 rearrangement. For each sample, productive Simpson clonality was calculated as the square root of Simpson's diversity index over productive rearrangements. Sourced from immuneACCESS, this table was stored by TCRdb with only in-frame sequences that have V and J called. A share of the clones is absent; for the studies checked, an unresolved V gene accounts for under half, and the remainder has no known explanation. That table gives V, J and clone size, and the DNA gave D and trimming. The sample records around 110,000 clones, around 80% of which are singletons. The ten largest clones represent 16% of the sample.

Material for sequencing was peripheral blood. The sequence derives from a man aged 55 to 69 with active or convalescent COVID-19.

The CDR3 loop reads CASSTGTKSYEQYF. The sequenced DNA is TGTGCCAGCAGCACCGGGACTAAATCCTACGAGCAGTACTTC. The V and J segments used are TRBV6-5 and TRBJ2-7; 7 bases in the middle match TRBD2. Ends trimmed: V by 6 bases, J by 1 base; bases unmatched to a gene: 6. The germline V gene provides CDR1 MNHEY and CDR2 SVGAGI. The CDR3 goes from the cysteine to the phenylalanine over 14 residues. Only the CDR3 DNA is retained, 42 bases long and in frame from the first base.